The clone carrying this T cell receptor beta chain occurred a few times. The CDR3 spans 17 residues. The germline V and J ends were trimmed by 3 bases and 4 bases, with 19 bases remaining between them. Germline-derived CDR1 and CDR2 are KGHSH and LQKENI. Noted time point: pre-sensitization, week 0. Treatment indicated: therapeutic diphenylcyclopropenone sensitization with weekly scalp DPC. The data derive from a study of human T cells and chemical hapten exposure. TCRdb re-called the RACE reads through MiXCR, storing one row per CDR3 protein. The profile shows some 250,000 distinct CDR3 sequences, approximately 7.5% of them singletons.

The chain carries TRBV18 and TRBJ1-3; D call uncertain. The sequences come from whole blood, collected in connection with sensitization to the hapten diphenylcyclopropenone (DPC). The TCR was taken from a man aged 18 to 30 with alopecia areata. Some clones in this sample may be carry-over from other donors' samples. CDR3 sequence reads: CASSPQKFETSGNTIYF. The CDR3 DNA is TGTGCCAGCTCACCTCAAAAGTTCGAAACCTCGGGAAACACCATATATTTT.